This entry lists 12 T cell receptor beta chains sequenced from one sample in a study of blood T cells in healthy people across ages. Together with a sample-barcoded 5' primer, a J-beta primer mix was included in a second PCR lasting roughly 6 to 12 cycles. Each CDR3 protein gets one entry after TCRdb re-called the 5' RACE reads with MiXCR. The data contain over a million distinct CDR3 sequences, roughly 43% of them singletons. Sequences were obtained from blood. The origin of the receptors is a woman under 30 in good health.

V and J are TRBV7-9 and TRBJ1-6; TRBD1 is a possible D gene (5 bases). V was clipped by 8 bases and J by 3 bases, with 11 bases between them. CDR1 and CDR2 from the germline V gene are SEHNR and FQNEAQ (reference sequence). This CDR3 contains 14 residues. The CDR3 DNA follows: TGTGCCAGCTGCGGGGCCCTCTATAATTCACCCCTCCACTTT. Translation: CASCGALYNSPLHF.

The rearrangement links TRBV20-1 to TRBJ2-7; D is unresolved. Germline V gene data show CDR1 as DFQATT and CDR2 as SNEGSKA (reference sequence). Trimming took 5 bases from V and 3 from J, leaving 11 bases between them. The CDR3 extends over 12 amino acids. The CDR3 sequence is CSARTEGYEQYF. The CDR3 DNA reads TGCAGTGCTCGAACCGAAGGCTACGAGCAGTACTTC.

At least ten counts were recorded for this clonotype. The V and J genes are TRBV29-1 and TRBJ1-5; tentative D call: TRBD1 (6 bases). Per germline, CDR1 SQVTM and CDR2 ANQGSEA. There are 13 residues in the CDR3. V gave up 7 bases and J gave up 7 bases, with 17 bases separating them. CDR3 sequence (DNA): TGCAGCGCCGGAAGGGGGAATGGCCAGCCCCAGCATTTT. Encoded protein: CSAGRGNGQPQHF.

This clonotype was detected once. The genes are TRBV15 and TRBJ2-3; 11 bases align to TRBD2. J gave up 3 bases and V 0 bases, and 5 bases lay outside the gene matches. Germline values: CDR1 LNHNV, CDR2 YYDKDF (reference sequence). This CDR3 region has 17 residues. The CDR3 here is CATSRDRLAGGTDTQYF. Here the CDR3 DNA reads TGTGCCACCAGCAGAGATCGTCTAGCGGGGGGAACAGATACGCAGTATTTT.

In this sample, this clonotype turned up a few times. The chain has TRBV4-1 and TRBJ2-3, with 10 positions matching TRBD2. V gave up 0 bases and J gave up 6 bases; unmatched junction bases: 9. This CDR3 comprises 17 residues. The germline CDR1 and CDR2 sequences are MGHRA and YSYEKL. The CDR3 coding sequence is TGCGCCAGCAGCCAAGATCCGCCTAGCGGGGGTGGTGATACGCAGTATTTT. Its protein product is CASSQDPPSGGGDTQYF.

This clonotype was counted only a few times. The V call is TRBV4-1, the J call TRBJ1-5; 10 positions match TRBD1. Losses at the gene ends were 7 bases for V and 3 bases for J; bases not matched to a gene: 6. The germline V gene has CDR1 MGHRA and CDR2 YSYEKL. The CDR3 has 15 residues. CDR3 residues: CASKQTGGNNQPQHF. In nucleotides, the CDR3 is TGCGCCAGCAAACAGACAGGGGGCAACAATCAGCCCCAGCATTTT.

This clonotype was found a few times. The rearrangement links TRBV7-8 to TRBJ2-5; 10 bases align to TRBD2. The V and J ends lost 2 bases and 1 base, in that order; junction bases with no gene match: 7. CDR1 and CDR2 (germline): SGHVS, FQNEAQ. This CDR3 comprises 17 residues. CDR3 amino acids: CASSLWGIAGGQETQYF. In DNA form, the CDR3 reads TGTGCCAGCAGCTTATGGGGGATAGCGGGAGGCCAAGAGACCCAGTACTTC.

The sample holds a few counts of this clonotype. The rearrangement links TRBV7-9 to TRBJ1-5; possible D gene TRBD1, 6 bases. This CDR3 has 15 amino acids. Germline assignment: CDR1 SEHNR and CDR2 FQNEAQ (reference sequence). The ends were cut back, 2 bases at V and 6 bases at J, with 14 bases in the middle. The CDR3 region is CASSLTGQTIQPQHF. The DNA for the CDR3 is TGTGCCAGCAGCTTAACGGGACAAACGATTCAGCCCCAGCATTTT.

The chain links TRBV20-1 to TRBJ1-5; a weak D match, TRBD1 (5 bases). The CDR3 spans 13 residues. CDR1 is DFQATT and CDR2 is SNEGSKA in the germline V gene (reference sequence). Trimming left V 4 bases short and J 4 bases short, with 11 bases between. The CDR3 here is CSAKGRLNQPQHF. The DNA for the CDR3 is TGCAGTGCTAAGGGACGGCTAAATCAGCCCCAGCATTTT.

This clonotype was recorded a few times. The chain joins TRBV4-1 to TRBJ2-4; 8 nucleotides line up with TRBD1. Matching the DNA end better, TRBJ2-7 makes the J call doubtful. This CDR3 has 14 amino acids. CDR1 is MGHRA, CDR2 YSYEKL, per germline. The chain's CDR3 is CASSQDGQGGEQYF. The CDR3 region has the DNA TGCGCCAGCAGCCAAGATGGACAGGGCGGCGAGCAGTACTTC.

This clonotype was counted only a few times. The chain recombines TRBV12-3 or TRBV12-4 with TRBJ1-1, with 8 bases aligning to TRBD1. There are 14 residues in the CDR3. J gave up 5 bases and V 9 bases, and 11 bases lay outside the gene matches. The CDR3 sequence is CASSTRTGQTEAFF. CDR3 nucleotides: TGTGCCAGTAGCACACGGACAGGGCAGACTGAAGCTTTCTTT.

The rearrangement joins TRBV11-2 to TRBJ2-1, with D perhaps TRBD1 or TRBD2 (5 bases each). This CDR3 has 16 residues. Trimming shortened V by 4 bases and J by 4 bases, and 17 bases separated the two germline ends. Germline values: CDR1 SGHAT, CDR2 FQNNGV. The CDR3 bases are TGTGCCAGCAGCTCAGACAGCTTGGGGGAATACAATGAGCAGTTCTTC. Translated: CASSSDSLGEYNEQFF.